These 8 T cell receptor beta chains share one sample of origin, sequenced in a study of T cell responses to AZD1222 COVID-19 vaccine. The assay was immunoSEQ multiplex PCR, and TCRdb's table has in-frame clones only and misses some. The table has 100,000 to 120,000 clones, 70% to 90% seen once; the top ten hold approximately 3.5%. The source material was peripheral blood, sampled on day 0 of AZD1222 vaccination. The receptors originated from an adult in good health.

V usage is TRBV19 and J usage is TRBJ2-6; possible D gene TRBD2, 7 bases. In germline, CDR1 is LNHDA, CDR2 SQIVND (reference sequence). The ends were cut back, 7 bases at V and 0 bases at J, with 19 bases in the middle. CDR3 size: 18 residues. The CDR3 bases are TGTGCCAGTACCCCCAGCGGGACAACCCGCTCTGGGGCCAACGTCCTGACTTTC. It translates to CASTPSGTTRSGANVLTF.

V usage is TRBV28 and J usage is TRBJ2-7; D not certain. This CDR3 region has 11 residues. Trimming pared 8 bases from V and 2 bases from J, leaving 7 bases between. Germline V gives CDR1 MDHEN, CDR2 SYDVKM. The CDR3 DNA reads as TGTGCCAGCGCGGCTCCCTACGAGCAGTACTTC. Encoded protein: CASAAPYEQYF.

The V call is TRBV18, the J call TRBJ1-4; 8 bases agree with TRBD1. The CDR3 covers 14 residues. With 6 bases clipped from V and 5 bases from J, the junction kept 5 bases outside the gene matches. CDR1 is KGHSH and CDR2 is LQKENI in the germline V gene. CDR3 nucleotide sequence: TGTGCCAGCTCGCCGGGACAGGACAATGAAAAACTGTTTTTT. Amino acid sequence: CASSPGQDNEKLFF.

V is TRBV7-2 and J is TRBJ2-7, with D possibly matching TRBD1 (6 bases). There are 15 residues in the CDR3. Trimming removed 2 bases at V and 5 bases at J, with 16 bases between. Germline CDR1 and CDR2: SGHTA and FQGNSA. The chain's CDR3 is CASSLPRRGNNEQYF. Here the CDR3 DNA reads TGTGCCAGCAGCTTACCGCGCAGGGGAAACAACGAGCAGTACTTC.

Concerning this clone: The same CDR3 can be traced to other DNA sequences in this sample. The gene calls are TRBV18 and TRBJ1-1; 9 bases fit TRBD1. Germline CDR1 reads KGHSH; CDR2 reads LQKENI. CDR3 size: 13 residues. V dropped 3 bases and J dropped 4; count of bases not matched to a gene: 0. Written as DNA, the CDR3 is TGTGCCAGCTCACCGGACAGGGGCACTGAAGCTTTCTTT. It is translated as CASSPDRGTEAFF.

The V call is TRBV3-1 (or the pseudogene TRBV3-2), the J call TRBJ2-7; 13 bases align to TRBD2. This CDR3 spans 20 amino acids. Germline loops: CDR1 LGHDT, CDR2 YNNKEL (reference sequence). The trim removed 0 bases at V and 7 bases at J, leaving 18 bases unmatched. CDR3 coding DNA: TGTGCCAGCAGCCAAGATCCCCCCCGGAAGACTAGCGGGAGGATGGGGGAGCAGTACTTC. It is translated as CASSQDPPRKTSGRMGEQYF.

V is TRBV6-1 and J is TRBJ2-7; D is unclear. V lost 0 bases and J 4 bases, leaving 10 bases between the germline ends. This CDR3 has 14 amino acids. Germline assignment: CDR1 MNHNS and CDR2 SASEGT. CDR3 amino acids: CASSEALGRYEQYF. The CDR3 DNA sequence: TGTGCCAGCAGTGAAGCGCTTGGAAGGTACGAGCAGTACTTC.

This chain uses TRBV5-1 with TRBJ2-2, with 11 bases fitting TRBD2. The CDR3 is 17 amino acids. J was trimmed by 2 bases and V by 2 bases; bases with no gene match: 5. Germline CDR1 SGHRS, CDR2 YFSETQ. This CDR3 reads CASSFTSGGLNTGELFF. In nucleotides, the CDR3 is TGCGCCAGCAGCTTCACTAGCGGGGGCCTCAACACCGGGGAGCTGTTTTTT.